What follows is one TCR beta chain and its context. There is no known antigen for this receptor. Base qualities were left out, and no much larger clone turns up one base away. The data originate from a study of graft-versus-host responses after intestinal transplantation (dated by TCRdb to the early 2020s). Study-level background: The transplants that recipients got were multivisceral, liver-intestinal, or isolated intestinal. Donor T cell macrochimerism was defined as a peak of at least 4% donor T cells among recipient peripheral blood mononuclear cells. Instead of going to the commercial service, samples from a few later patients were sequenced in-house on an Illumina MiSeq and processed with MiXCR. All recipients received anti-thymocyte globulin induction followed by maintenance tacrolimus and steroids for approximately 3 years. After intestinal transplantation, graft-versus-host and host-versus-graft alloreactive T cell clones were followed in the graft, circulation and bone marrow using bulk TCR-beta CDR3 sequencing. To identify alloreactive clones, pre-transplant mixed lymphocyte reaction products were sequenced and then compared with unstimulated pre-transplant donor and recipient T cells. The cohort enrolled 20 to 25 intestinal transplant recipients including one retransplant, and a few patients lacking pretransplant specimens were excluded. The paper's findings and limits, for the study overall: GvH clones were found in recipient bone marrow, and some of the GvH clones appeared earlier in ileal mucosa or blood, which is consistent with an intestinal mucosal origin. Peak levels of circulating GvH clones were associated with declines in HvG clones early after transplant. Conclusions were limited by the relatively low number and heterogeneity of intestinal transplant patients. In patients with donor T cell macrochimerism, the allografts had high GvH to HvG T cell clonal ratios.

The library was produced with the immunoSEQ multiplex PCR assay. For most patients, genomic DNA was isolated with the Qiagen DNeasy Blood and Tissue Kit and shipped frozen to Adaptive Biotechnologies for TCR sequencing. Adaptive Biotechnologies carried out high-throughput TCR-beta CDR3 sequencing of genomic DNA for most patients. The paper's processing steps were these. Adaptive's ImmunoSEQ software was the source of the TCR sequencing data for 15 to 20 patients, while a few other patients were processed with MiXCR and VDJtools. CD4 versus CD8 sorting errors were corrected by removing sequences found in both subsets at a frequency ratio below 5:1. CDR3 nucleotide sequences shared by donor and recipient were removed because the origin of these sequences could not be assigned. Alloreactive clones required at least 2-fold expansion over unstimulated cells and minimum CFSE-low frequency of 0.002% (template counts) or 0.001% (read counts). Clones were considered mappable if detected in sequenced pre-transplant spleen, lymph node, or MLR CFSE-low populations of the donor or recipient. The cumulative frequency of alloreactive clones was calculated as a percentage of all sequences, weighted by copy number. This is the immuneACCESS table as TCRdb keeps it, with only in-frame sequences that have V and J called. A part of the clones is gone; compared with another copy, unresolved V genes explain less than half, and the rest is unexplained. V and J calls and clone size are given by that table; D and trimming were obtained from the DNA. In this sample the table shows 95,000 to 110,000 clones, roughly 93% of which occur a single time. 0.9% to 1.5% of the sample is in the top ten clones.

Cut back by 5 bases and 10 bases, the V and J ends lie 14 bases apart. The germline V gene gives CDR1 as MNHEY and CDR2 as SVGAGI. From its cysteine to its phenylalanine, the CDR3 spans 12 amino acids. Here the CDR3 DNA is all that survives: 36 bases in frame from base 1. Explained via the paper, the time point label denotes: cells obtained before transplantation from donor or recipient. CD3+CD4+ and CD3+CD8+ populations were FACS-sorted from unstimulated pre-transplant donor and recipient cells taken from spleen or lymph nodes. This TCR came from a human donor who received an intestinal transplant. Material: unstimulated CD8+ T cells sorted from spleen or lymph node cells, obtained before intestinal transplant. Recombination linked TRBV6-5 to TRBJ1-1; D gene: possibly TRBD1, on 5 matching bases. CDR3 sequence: CASSHTVQGAFF. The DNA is TGTGCCAGCAGTCACACGGTCCAGGGAGCTTTCTTT.